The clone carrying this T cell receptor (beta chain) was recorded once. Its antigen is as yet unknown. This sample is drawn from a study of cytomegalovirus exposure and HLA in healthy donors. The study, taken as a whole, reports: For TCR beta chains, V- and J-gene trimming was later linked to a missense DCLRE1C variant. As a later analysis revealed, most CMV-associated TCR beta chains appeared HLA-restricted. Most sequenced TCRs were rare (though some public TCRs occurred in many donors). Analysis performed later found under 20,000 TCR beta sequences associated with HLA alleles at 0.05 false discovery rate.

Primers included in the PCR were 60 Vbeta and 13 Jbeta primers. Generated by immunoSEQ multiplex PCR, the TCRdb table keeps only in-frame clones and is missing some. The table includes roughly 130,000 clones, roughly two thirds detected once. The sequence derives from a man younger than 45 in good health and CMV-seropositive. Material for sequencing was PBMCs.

CDR3 bases: TGTGCCAGTAGTCAGGACGGGAGCACTGAAGCTTTCTTT. Translation: CASSQDGSTEAFF. The chain has TRBV19 and TRBJ1-1, with unresolved D. The CDR3 has 13 residues. The germline gives CDR1 LNHDA, CDR2 SQIVND (reference sequence). Deletions cut 5 bases from V and 4 bases from J, with 11 bases between.